Listed below are T cell receptor beta chains from one sample, sequenced in a study of blood T cell repertoires in COVID-19. The data were produced by immunoSEQ multiplex PCR, yet TCRdb's version contains in-frame clones alone and is incomplete. The sample has 55,000 to 80,000 clones, approximately 91% seen once. Sequencing input: peripheral blood. These receptors were collected from a human donor in a cohort sampled during active COVID-19. Each CDR3 is given with its conserved first and last residue. The order of the fields is V gene, J gene, D gene, clone size, CDR3 protein, CDR3 DNA. D genes are given only for firm matches. Clone size is stated in some rows and not others, as once, few, many or a class when expanded.

TRBV6-2/TRBV6-3,TRBJ1-6,TRBD1,-,CASSYIPGQYNSPLHF,TGTGCCAGCAGTTATATCCCGGGACAGTATAATTCACCCCTCCACTTT
TRBV6-4,TRBJ2-1,-,-,CASSIGSEHNEQFF,TGTGCCAGCAGTATTGGTAGCGAACACAATGAGCAGTTCTTC
TRBV11-2,TRBJ2-2,-,-,CASSLGRGVGSSNTGELFF,TGTGCCAGCAGCTTAGGGCGGGGAGTTGGCAGTTCCAACACCGGGGAGCTGTTTTTT
TRBV19,TRBJ2-5,TRBD2,-,CASSTRLAGGETQYF,TGTGCCAGTAGTACCCGACTAGCGGGGGGTGAGACCCAGTACTTC
TRBV11-3,TRBJ2-1,-,-,CASSPTGYNEQFF,TGTGCCAGCAGCCCCACAGGGTACAATGAGCAGTTCTTC
TRBV20-1,TRBJ2-3,TRBD2,-,CSASPPLLAGGPTDTQYF,TGCAGTGCTAGTCCCCCACTATTAGCGGGAGGCCCCACAGATACGCAGTATTTT
TRBV18,TRBJ1-5,TRBD1,-,CASSRDRAYSNQPQHF,TGTGCCAGCTCACGGGACAGGGCCTATAGCAATCAGCCCCAGCATTTT
TRBV24-1,TRBJ2-5,TRBD2,-,CATSDQAGGPKGRRETQYF,TGTGCCACCAGTGATCAAGCGGGAGGGCCCAAAGGGCGAAGAGAGACCCAGTACTTC
TRBV4-3,TRBJ1-4,TRBD1,-,CASSHLDRGDEKLFF,TGCGCCAGCAGCCATCTAGACAGGGGGGATGAAAAACTGTTTTTT
TRBV28,TRBJ2-7,-,few,CASSFGNEQYF,TGTGCCAGCAGTTTCGGGAACGAGCAGTACTTC
TRBV4-3,TRBJ2-7,-,-,CASSRERAPSPYEQYF,TGCGCCAGCAGCCGAGAGAGGGCTCCAAGCCCCTACGAGCAGTACTTC
TRBV7-2,TRBJ2-7,TRBD1,-,CASSSKDRIRTGVYEQYF,TGTGCCAGCAGCTCTAAGGATAGGATAAGGACAGGGGTATACGAGCAGTACTTC
TRBV28,TRBJ2-7,-,few,CASSSPPGVIQAKGYEQYF,TGTGCCAGCAGTTCCCCCCCGGGAGTCATCCAAGCTAAGGGCTACGAGCAGTACTTC
TRBV6-6,TRBJ2-1,-,-,CASSSDRITYNEQFF,TGTGCCAGCAGTTCGGACAGAATAACCTACAATGAGCAGTTCTTC
TRBV28,TRBJ2-7,-,once,CASSRFSYEQYF,TGTGCCAGCAGTCGTTTTTCCTACGAGCAGTACTTC
TRBV5-5,TRBJ2-1,-,-,CASSLNSVPPGNEQFF,TGTGCCAGCAGCTTGAATAGCGTCCCACCGGGGAATGAGCAGTTCTTC
TRBV10-3,TRBJ2-1,TRBD2,-,CAISDRGTSNYNEQFF,TGTGCCATCAGTGACCGGGGGACTAGCAATTACAATGAGCAGTTCTTC
TRBV4-2,TRBJ2-5,-,few,CASSQDLGGQETQYF,TGTGCCAGCAGCCAAGATCTAGGAGGGCAAGAGACCCAGTACTTC
TRBV9,TRBJ2-5,-,-,CASSVQGEETQYF,TGTGCCAGCAGCGTCCAAGGGGAAGAGACCCAGTACTTC
TRBV4-3,TRBJ2-7,-,-,CASSLNGGLGEQYF,TGCGCCAGCAGCCTTAACGGGGGTCTTGGGGAGCAGTACTTC
TRBV19,TRBJ2-7,-,-,CASSKGLAYEQYF,TGTGCCAGTAGTAAGGGACTCGCCTACGAGCAGTACTTC
TRBV7-2,TRBJ2-7,-,-,CASGLYEQYF,TGTGCCAGCGGTCTATACGAGCAGTACTTC
TRBV9,TRBJ1-6,-,-,CASSVGAGGNSPLHF,TGTGCCAGCAGCGTAGGGGCAGGAGGGAATTCACCCCTCCACTTT
TRBV7-2,TRBJ1-2,-,few,CASSLGPFRAIYGYTF,TGTGCCAGCAGCTTAGGCCCCTTCCGAGCCATCTATGGCTACACCTTC
TRBV23-1,TRBJ2-7,TRBD2,-,CASSHPGLASEQYF,TGCGCCAGCAGTCACCCGGGACTAGCATCCGAGCAGTACTTC
TRBV4-3,TRBJ1-5,-,-,CASSQDRGQPQHF,TGCGCCAGCAGCCAAGACCGGGGTCAGCCCCAGCATTTT
TRBV3-1/TRBV3-2,TRBJ2-7,-,-,CASSQDGAGPPYEQYF,TGTGCCAGCAGCCAAGACGGAGCGGGTCCTCCCTACGAGCAGTACTTC
TRBV7-8,TRBJ1-3,-,once,CASSIGWQNSGNTIYF,TGTGCCAGCAGCATAGGGTGGCAAAACTCTGGAAACACCATATATTTT
TRBV5-1,TRBJ2-5,TRBD2,-,CASSWTSGSRETQYF,TGCGCCAGCAGCTGGACTAGCGGGAGTCGTGAGACCCAGTACTTC
TRBV27,TRBJ2-7,-,once,CASSLFGGPTYEQYF,TGTGCCAGCAGTTTATTCGGGGGACCAACCTACGAGCAGTACTTC
TRBV10-2,TRBJ2-5,-,-,CASSESTRRETQYF,TGCGCCAGCAGTGAGTCAACTAGAAGGGAGACCCAGTACTTC
TRBV7-8,TRBJ2-7,TRBD1,once,CASSTGTGLGEQYF,TGTGCCAGCAGCACCGGGACAGGGCTGGGCGAGCAGTACTTC
TRBV5-1,TRBJ1-1,TRBD1,-,CASRSDRAGREAFF,TGCGCCAGCAGATCAGACAGGGCGGGAAGAGAAGCTTTCTTT
TRBV18,TRBJ2-4,-,-,CASSPPAGLNIQYF,TGTGCCAGCTCACCACCGGCGGGCCTAAACATTCAGTACTTC
TRBV28,TRBJ1-5,-,-,CASSLSGGRQPQHF,TGTGCCAGCAGTTTGTCTGGGGGCCGGCAGCCCCAGCATTTT
TRBV18,TRBJ2-7,TRBD1,-,CASSPNTGAPYEQYF,TGTGCCAGCTCACCCAATACAGGGGCCCCCTACGAGCAGTACTTC
TRBV5-8,TRBJ1-2,TRBD1,once,CASSFAKRTGLFYGYTF,TGTGCCAGCAGCTTTGCCAAAAGGACAGGCCTCTTCTATGGCTACACCTTC
TRBV11-3,TRBJ2-3,TRBD2,-,CASSFTSGSGDTQYF,TGTGCCAGCAGCTTCACTAGCGGGAGCGGAGATACGCAGTATTTT
TRBV18,TRBJ1-1,TRBD1,-,CASSPTGVGTEAFF,TGTGCCAGCTCTCCGACAGGGGTGGGCACTGAAGCTTTCTTT
TRBV5-1,TRBJ2-1,TRBD2,-,CASSRSGLAGGNEQFF,TGCGCCAGCAGCCGATCGGGACTAGCGGGAGGCAATGAGCAGTTCTTC
TRBV11-2,TRBJ1-2,TRBD1,-,CASSFGQGDYGYTF,TGTGCCAGCAGCTTCGGACAGGGAGATTACGGCTACACCTTC
TRBV6-4,TRBJ1-5,-,once,CASSGFGDQPQHF,TGTGCCAGCAGTGGTTTCGGAGATCAGCCCCAGCATTTT
TRBV29-1,TRBJ2-1,-,once,CSVEDLGSPYNEQFF,TGCAGCGTTGAAGATCTAGGGAGCCCCTACAATGAGCAGTTCTTC
TRBV7-9,TRBJ2-2,-,-,CASSLGSGYTGELFF,TGTGCCAGCAGCTTAGGTTCGGGATACACCGGGGAGCTGTTTTTT
TRBV18,TRBJ1-5,-,-,CASSPEGMLSNQPQHF,TGTGCCAGCTCACCGGAGGGTATGTTAAGCAATCAGCCCCAGCATTTT
TRBV11-2,TRBJ1-1,-,-,CASSFEWTAEAFF,TGTGCCAGCAGCTTCGAGTGGACAGCTGAAGCTTTCTTT
TRBV10-1,TRBJ2-2,-,-,CASSENLNTGELFF,TGCGCCAGCAGTGAGAACTTAAACACCGGGGAGCTGTTTTTT
TRBV15,TRBJ2-1,-,-,CATSRDQEGWNEQFF,TGTGCCACCAGCAGAGATCAGGAGGGATGGAATGAGCAGTTCTTC
TRBV20-1,TRBJ2-1,-,-,CSARVREQFF,TGCAGTGCTAGAGTTCGTGAGCAGTTCTTC
TRBV5-4,TRBJ2-1,TRBD2,-,CASSLGGLADSHEQFF,TGTGCCAGCAGCTTGGGGGGACTAGCGGACTCTCATGAGCAGTTCTTC
TRBV27,TRBJ1-1,-,once,CASRARPMNTEAFF,TGTGCCAGCAGAGCCAGGCCCATGAACACTGAAGCTTTCTTT
TRBV28,TRBJ2-5,-,-,CASSYGGYQETQYF,TGTGCCAGCAGTTATGGGGGGTACCAAGAGACCCAGTACTTC
TRBV5-5,TRBJ2-1,-,-,CASSSATLAEQFF,TGTGCCAGCAGCTCAGCCACGCTAGCGGAGCAGTTCTTC
TRBV11-3,TRBJ1-3,-,-,CASSLDLLPAGNTIYF,TGTGCCAGCAGCTTAGATCTCTTACCGGCTGGAAACACCATATATTTT